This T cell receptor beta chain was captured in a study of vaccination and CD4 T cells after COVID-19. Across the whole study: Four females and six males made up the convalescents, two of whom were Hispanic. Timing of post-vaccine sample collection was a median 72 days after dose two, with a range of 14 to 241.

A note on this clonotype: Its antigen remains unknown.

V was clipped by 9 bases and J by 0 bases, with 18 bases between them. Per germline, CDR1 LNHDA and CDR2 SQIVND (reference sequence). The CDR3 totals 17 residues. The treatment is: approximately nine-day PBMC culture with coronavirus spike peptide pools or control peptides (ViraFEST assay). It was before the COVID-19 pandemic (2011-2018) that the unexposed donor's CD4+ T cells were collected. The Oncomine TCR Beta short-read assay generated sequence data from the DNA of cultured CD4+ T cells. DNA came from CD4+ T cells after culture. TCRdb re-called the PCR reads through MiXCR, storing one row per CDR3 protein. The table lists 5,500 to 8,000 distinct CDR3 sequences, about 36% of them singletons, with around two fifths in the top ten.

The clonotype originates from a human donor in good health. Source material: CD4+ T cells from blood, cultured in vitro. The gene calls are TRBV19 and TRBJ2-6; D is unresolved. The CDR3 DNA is TGTGCCAGCTCGGACCCCCGAGGTGCCTCTGGGGCCAACGTCCTGACTTTC. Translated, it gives CASSDPRGASGANVLTF.